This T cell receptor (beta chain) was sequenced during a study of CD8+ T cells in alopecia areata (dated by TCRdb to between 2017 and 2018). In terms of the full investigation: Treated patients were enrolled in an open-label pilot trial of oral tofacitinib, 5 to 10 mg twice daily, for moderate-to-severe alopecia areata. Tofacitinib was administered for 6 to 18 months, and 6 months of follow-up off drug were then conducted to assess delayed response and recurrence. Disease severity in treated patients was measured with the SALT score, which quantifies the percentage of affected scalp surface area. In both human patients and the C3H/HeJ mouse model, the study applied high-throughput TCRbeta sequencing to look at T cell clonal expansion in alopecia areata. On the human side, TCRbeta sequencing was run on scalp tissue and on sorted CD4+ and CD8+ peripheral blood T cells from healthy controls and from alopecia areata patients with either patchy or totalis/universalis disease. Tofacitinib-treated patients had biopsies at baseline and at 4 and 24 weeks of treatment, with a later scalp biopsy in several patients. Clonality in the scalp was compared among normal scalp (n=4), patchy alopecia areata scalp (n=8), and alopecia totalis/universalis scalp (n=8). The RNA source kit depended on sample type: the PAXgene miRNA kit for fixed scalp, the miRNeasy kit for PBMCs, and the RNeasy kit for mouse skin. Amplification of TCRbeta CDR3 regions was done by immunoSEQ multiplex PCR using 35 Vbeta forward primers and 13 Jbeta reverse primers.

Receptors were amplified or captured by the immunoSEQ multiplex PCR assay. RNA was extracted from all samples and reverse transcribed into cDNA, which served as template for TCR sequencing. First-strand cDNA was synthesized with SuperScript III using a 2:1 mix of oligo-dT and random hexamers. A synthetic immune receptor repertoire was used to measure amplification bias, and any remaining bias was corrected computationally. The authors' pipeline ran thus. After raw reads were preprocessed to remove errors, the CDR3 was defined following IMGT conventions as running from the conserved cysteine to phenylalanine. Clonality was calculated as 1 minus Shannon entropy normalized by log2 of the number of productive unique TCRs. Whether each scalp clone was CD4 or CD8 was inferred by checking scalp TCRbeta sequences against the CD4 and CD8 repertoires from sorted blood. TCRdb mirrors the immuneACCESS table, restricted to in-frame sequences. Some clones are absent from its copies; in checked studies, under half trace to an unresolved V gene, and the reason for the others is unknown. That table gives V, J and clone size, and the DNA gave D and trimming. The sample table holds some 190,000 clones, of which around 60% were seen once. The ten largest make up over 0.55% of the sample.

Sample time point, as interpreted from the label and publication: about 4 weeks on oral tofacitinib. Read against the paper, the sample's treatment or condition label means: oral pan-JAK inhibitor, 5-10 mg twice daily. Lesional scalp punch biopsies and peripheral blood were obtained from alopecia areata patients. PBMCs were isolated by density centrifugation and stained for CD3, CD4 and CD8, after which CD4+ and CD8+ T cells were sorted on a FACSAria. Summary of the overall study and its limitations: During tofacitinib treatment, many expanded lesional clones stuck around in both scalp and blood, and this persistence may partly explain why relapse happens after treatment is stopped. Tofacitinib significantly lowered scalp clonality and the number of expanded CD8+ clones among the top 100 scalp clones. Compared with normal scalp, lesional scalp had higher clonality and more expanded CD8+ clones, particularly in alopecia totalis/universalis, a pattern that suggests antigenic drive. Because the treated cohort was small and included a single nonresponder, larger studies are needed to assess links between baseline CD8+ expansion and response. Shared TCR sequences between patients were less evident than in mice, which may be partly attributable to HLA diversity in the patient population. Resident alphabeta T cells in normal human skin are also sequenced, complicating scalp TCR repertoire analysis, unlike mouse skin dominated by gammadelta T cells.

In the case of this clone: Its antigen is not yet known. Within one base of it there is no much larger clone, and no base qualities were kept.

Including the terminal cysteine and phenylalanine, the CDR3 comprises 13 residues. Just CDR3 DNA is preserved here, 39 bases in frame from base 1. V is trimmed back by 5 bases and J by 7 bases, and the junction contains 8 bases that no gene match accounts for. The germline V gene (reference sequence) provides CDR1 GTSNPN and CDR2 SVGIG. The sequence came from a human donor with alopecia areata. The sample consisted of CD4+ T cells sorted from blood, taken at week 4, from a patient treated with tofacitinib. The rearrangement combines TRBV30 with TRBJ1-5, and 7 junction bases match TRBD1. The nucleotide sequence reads TGTGCCTGGCGACAGGGTGGAGGCCAGCCCCAGCATTTT. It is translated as CAWRQGGGQPQHF. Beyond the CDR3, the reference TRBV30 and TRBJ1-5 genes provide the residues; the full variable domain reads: SQTIHQWPATLVQPVGSPLSLECTVEGTSNPNLYWYRQAAGRGLQLLFYSVGIGQISSEVPQNLSASRPQDRQFILSSKKLLLSDSGFYLCAWRQGGGQPQHFGDGTRLSIL.